A single sample is the source of the 2 T cell receptor beta chains below, sequenced in a study of blood T cells in healthy people across ages. PCR was performed a second time for about 7 to 12 cycles using a sample-barcoded 5' primer and a J-beta primer mix. TCRdb used MiXCR to reprocess the 5' RACE reads, holding one entry per CDR3 protein. The sample holds 850,000 to 1,300,000 distinct CDR3 sequences, 40% to 45% seen once. The sequencing input was blood. These TCRs come from a woman aged 60-75 years in good health.

With regard to this clonotype: A junction end diverges from the germline sequence, so it may reflect a read error. The chain has TRBV9 and TRBJ2-4, with D perhaps matching TRBD1 (6 bases). CDR1 and CDR2 from the germline V gene are SGDLS and YYNGEE. This CDR3 comprises 15 residues. Here the CDR3 reads CAGSVAGDVKNIQYF. CDR3 DNA: TGTGCCGGCAGCGTAGCAGGGGATGTCAAAAACATTCAGTACTTC.

The rearrangement links TRBV24-1 to TRBJ2-7, with 10 bases aligning to TRBD1. Germline assignment: CDR1 KGHDR and CDR2 SFDVKD. This CDR3 comprises 15 residues. The ends lost 4 bases at V and 4 bases at J; junction bases unmatched: 6. The CDR3 nucleotides read TGTGCCACCAGTGACCCGGGACAGGGGCATTACGAGCAGTACTTC. Translation: CATSDPGQGHYEQYF.